Following are 25 T cell receptor beta chains from one sample sequenced in a study of long-term antiretroviral therapy in people with HIV. The run of the v3.0 immunoSEQ assay was at survey level. Assay used: immunoSEQ multiplex PCR; TCRdb lists only in-frame clones, some missing. Of around 30,000 clones listed, 95% to 97% are singletons. Specimen: unsorted PBMCs, collected 6.5 to 6.9 years after starting antiretroviral therapy. The receptors were gathered from a man younger than 40 with HIV.

V is TRBV18 and J is TRBJ2-7; 11 bases are a match to TRBD2. With V trimmed by 3 bases and J by 5 bases, 6 bases remained unmatched. The length of the CDR3 is 15 residues. The germline CDR1 and CDR2 sequences are KGHSH and LQKENI. CDR3 DNA: TGTGCCAGCTCACCGCCTAGCGGGAGGAGGAACGAGCAGTACTTC. This sequence encodes CASSPPSGRRNEQYF.

The J gene is TRBJ2-7, the V gene TRBV29-1; unclear D gene. This CDR3 has 14 amino acids. Germline V gene sequence: CDR1 SQVTM, CDR2 ANQGSEA. V lost 2 bases and J 0 bases, leaving 11 bases between the germline ends. In nucleotides, the CDR3 is TGCAGCGTTGAAAAGGGCAGGAGCTCCTACGAGCAGTACTTC. Its protein product is CSVEKGRSSYEQYF.

The genes are TRBV7-3 and TRBJ1-1, with 9 bases aligning to TRBD1. Trimming cost V 1 base and J 4 bases; bases outside gene matches: 7. The CDR3 runs to 16 residues. Germline-derived CDR1 and CDR2 are SGHTA and FQGTGA. CDR3 loop: CASSLRGGQGFTEAFF. CDR3 sequence (DNA): TGTGCCAGCAGCTTAAGGGGGGGACAGGGATTCACTGAAGCTTTCTTT.

The chain links TRBV7-9 to TRBJ2-7; either TRBD1 or TRBD2 may supply D (5 bases each). This CDR3 is built from 14 residues. The V end lost 5 bases, the J end lost 0 bases, and 11 bases lay between the germline ends. The germline gives CDR1 SEHNR, CDR2 FQNEAQ (reference sequence). CDR3 sequence reads: CASSPGRHSYEQYF. The CDR3 DNA sequence: TGTGCCAGCAGCCCGGGACGGCACTCCTACGAGCAGTACTTC.

V usage is TRBV11-2 and J usage is TRBJ2-2; perhaps TRBD1 as D (6 bases). The CDR3 spans 15 residues. Between the trimmed V and J ends, which lost 1 base and 6 bases, there was a span of 12 bases. Germline lookup yields CDR1 SGHAT and CDR2 FQNNGV. The CDR3 sequence is CASSLVVQGPGELFF. CDR3 DNA sequence: TGTGCCAGCAGCTTAGTCGTACAGGGCCCCGGGGAGCTGTTTTTT.

This chain links TRBV6-6 with TRBJ2-7; unclear D gene. V shed 5 bases and J shed 0 bases, with 8 bases lying between them. CDR3 length: 13 amino acids. Germline CDR1 reads MNHNY; CDR2 reads SVGAGI (reference sequence). CDR3 loop: CASSPDGSYEQYF. CDR3 nucleotide sequence: TGTGCCAGCAGTCCGGACGGCTCCTACGAGCAGTACTTC.

This clone was counted a single time. V and J are TRBV5-6 and TRBJ1-5; TRBD1 matches at 10 bases. The CDR3 is 13 residues long. Trimming took 4 bases from V and 7 from J; bases not matched to a gene: 2. Germline CDR1 is SGHDT and CDR2 is YYEEEE. The CDR3: CASSRDRGQPQHF. The CDR3, as DNA: TGTGCCAGCAGCCGGGACAGGGGCCAGCCCCAGCATTTT. The variable domain in full, completed from reference TRBV5-6 and TRBJ1-5, reads DAGVTQSPTHLIKTRGQQVTLRCSPKSGHDTVSWYQQALGQGPQFIFQYYEEEERQRGNFPDRFSGHQFPNYSSELNVNALLLGDSALYLCASSRDRGQPQHFGDGTRLSIL.

Points on this clone: The same CDR3 arises from other DNA sequences in this sample as well. The rearrangement links TRBV9 to TRBJ2-7; the D is unclear. The V end lost 0 bases, the J end lost 6 bases, and 7 bases lay between the germline ends. The CDR3 extends over 12 amino acids. Germline V gives CDR1 SGDLS, CDR2 YYNGEE. CDR3 residues: CASSVEGAEQYF. The DNA of the CDR3 is TGTGCCAGCAGCGTAGAGGGTGCCGAGCAGTACTTC. Filled out from reference TRBV9 and TRBJ2-7, the complete variable domain reads DSGVTQTPKHLITATGQRVTLRCSPRSGDLSVYWYQQSLDQGLQFLIQYYNGEERAKGNILERFSAQQFPDLHSELNLSSLELGDSALYFCASSVEGAEQYFGPGTRLTVT.

The V call is TRBV27, the J call TRBJ2-2; the D is unclear. The germline gives CDR1 MNHEY, CDR2 SMNVEV (reference sequence). CDR3 length equals 14 residues. V gave up 3 bases and J gave up 3 bases, with 8 bases separating them. The CDR3 DNA is TGTGCCAGCAGTTTTAACGGTTACACCGGGGAGCTGTTTTTT. This gives the protein CASSFNGYTGELFF.

Here the CDR3 reads CASSITGGNEKLFF. The CDR3 DNA reads TGTGCCAGCAGCATTACAGGGGGCAACGAAAAACTGTTTTTT. The gene calls are TRBV9 and TRBJ1-4; 9 bases are a match to TRBD1. The trim removed 4 bases at V and 8 bases at J, leaving 6 bases unmatched. From germline, CDR1 is SGDLS and CDR2 YYNGEE. The CDR3 length is 14 residues.

V is TRBV29-1 and J is TRBJ2-1; 10 positions agree with TRBD1. From germline, CDR1 is SQVTM and CDR2 ANQGSEA. The CDR3 spans 12 residues. V dropped 4 bases and J dropped 9; count of bases not matched to a gene: 3. CDR3 region: CSVGDRGGEQFF. In DNA, the CDR3 is TGCAGCGTTGGGGACAGGGGAGGTGAGCAGTTCTTC.

The rearrangement uses TRBV19 and TRBJ1-5; 9 bases line up with TRBD1. Germline trimming cut 2 bases from V and 0 bases from J; bases unmatched to any gene: 8. This CDR3 spans 18 amino acids. Germline V gene lookup returns CDR1 LNHDA and CDR2 SQIVND (reference sequence). The CDR3 sequence is CASSILGTGTHSNQPQHF. The CDR3 nucleotides read TGTGCCAGTAGTATATTAGGGACAGGGACCCATAGCAATCAGCCCCAGCATTTT.

The J gene is TRBJ1-5, the V gene TRBV19; no firm D call. This CDR3 comprises 15 residues. V was trimmed by 3 bases and J by 4 bases, leaving 13 bases between them. Germline V CDR1 and CDR2: LNHDA, SQIVND (reference sequence). CDR3 amino acids: CASSIRPGRNQPQHF. CDR3 in DNA: TGTGCCAGTAGTATTCGCCCGGGGAGGAATCAGCCCCAGCATTTT.

This rearrangement joins TRBV19 to TRBJ2-3; possibly TRBD1 or TRBD2 for D (5 bases each). Trimming removed 9 bases at V and 3 bases at J, with 19 bases between. Germline V gene sequence: CDR1 LNHDA, CDR2 SQIVND (reference sequence). CDR3 length equals 15 residues. The DNA for the CDR3 is TGTGCCAGCAGTCGAGGGGTCCGTGGGACAGATACGCAGTATTTT. This sequence encodes CASSRGVRGTDTQYF. Variable domain in full (rest from reference TRBV19 and TRBJ2-3): DGGITQSPKYLFRKEGQNVTLSCEQNLNHDAMYWYRQDPGQGLRLIYYSQIVNDFQKGDIAEGYSVSREKKESFPLTVTSAQKNPTAFYLCASSRGVRGTDTQYFGPGTRLTVL.

The rearrangement links TRBV5-6 to TRBJ2-7; a weak D match, TRBD2 (5 bases). Germline loops: CDR1 SGHDT, CDR2 YYEEEE. CDR3 length: 14 residues. Trimming left V 0 bases short and J 2 bases short, with 9 bases between. CDR3 in amino acids: CASSLAGITYEQYF. The CDR3 coding sequence is TGTGCCAGCAGCTTGGCGGGGATCACCTACGAGCAGTACTTC.

This chain links TRBV19 with TRBJ1-5; D perhaps matches TRBD1 (6 bases). Germline lookup yields CDR1 LNHDA and CDR2 SQIVND (reference sequence). This CDR3 spans 14 amino acids. Trimming took off 5 bases at V and 2 bases at J, with 10 bases between the two ends. CDR3 bases: TGTGCCAGTAGTGTGGACAGCCGCAATCAGCCCCAGCATTTT. This translates into CASSVDSRNQPQHF. Complete variable domain (other parts from reference TRBV19 and TRBJ1-5): DGGITQSPKYLFRKEGQNVTLSCEQNLNHDAMYWYRQDPGQGLRLIYYSQIVNDFQKGDIAEGYSVSREKKESFPLTVTSAQKNPTAFYLCASSVDSRNQPQHFGDGTRLSIL.

On this clone: The limits of the CDR3 on the DNA are not certain, so only TCRdb's listed CDR3 is given. The chain employs TRBV9 and TRBJ2-7; the D call of TRBD2 is as the table states it, not checked on the DNA. The CDR3 spans 14 residues, counting both ends. CDR1 and CDR2 (germline): SGDLS, YYNGEE. The CDR3 loop is CASSVGGGTPIIYF.

This chain uses TRBV9 with TRBJ2-1; TRBD2 matches at 9 bases. Per the germline V gene, CDR1 is SGDLS and CDR2 is YYNGEE. Trimming removed 2 bases from V and 9 bases from J; junction bases left unmatched: 12. CDR3 size: 16 residues. Here the CDR3 DNA reads TGTGCCAGCAGCGTCCACCGGTCTAGCGGGATTCTTGAGCAGTTCTTC. Protein product: CASSVHRSSGILEQFF.

Comment on this clone: At one end the junction does not follow the germline gene, possibly because of a read error. The chain carries TRBV29-1 and TRBJ2-7, with D perhaps TRBD2 (5 bases). Germline V gene sequence: CDR1 SQVTM, CDR2 ANQGSEA. The CDR3 totals 12 residues. In nucleotides, the CDR3 is TGTGCCGGCGGACGGACTGAATACGAGCAGTACTTC. The encoded protein is CAGGRTEYEQYF.

The chain combines TRBV6-6 with TRBJ1-4; 10 bases are a match to TRBD1. The CDR3 contains 12 residues. Germline CDR1 and CDR2: MNHNY and SVGAGI (reference sequence). V trimming: 9 bases; J trimming: 8 bases; junction bases outside the gene matches: 3. In DNA, the CDR3 is TGTGCCAGTGGACAGGGGGACGAAAAACTGTTTTTT. This codes for CASGQGDEKLFF.

The gene calls are TRBV5-4 and TRBJ2-3, with 11 bases that match TRBD2. The CDR3 has 17 amino acids. Germline V gives CDR1 SGHNT, CDR2 YYREEE (reference sequence). The V segment lost 7 bases and the J segment 1 base; nucleotides outside the gene matches: 11. The CDR3 DNA follows: TGTGCCAGCGGCCCCACGACTAGCGGGACGCGCACAGATACGCAGTATTTT. It is translated as CASGPTTSGTRTDTQYF.

The rearrangement links TRBV10-3 to TRBJ1-6; TRBD1 might be the D (5 bases). This CDR3 is 14 amino acids long. V lost 5 bases and J lost 10, with 15 bases in between. CDR1 and CDR2 from the germline V gene are ENHRY and SYGVKD. The DNA for the CDR3 is TGTGCCATCAGTTCCCCCGGGGCAGGCTCACCCCTCCACTTT. Its translation: CAISSPGAGSPLHF.

The CDR3 DNA follows: TGTGCCAGCAGCCCGGGCTCGAACACCGGGGAGCTGTTTTTT. Translated, it gives CASSPGSNTGELFF. The chain joins TRBV7-9 to TRBJ2-2; no clear D. The CDR3 is 14 amino acids. V was shortened by 5 bases and J by 0 bases, with 7 bases between the two germline ends. Germline V gene lookup returns CDR1 SEHNR and CDR2 FQNEAQ (reference sequence).

The CDR3 bases are TGTGCCAGCAGTTACAGCGGGGGGAACGAGCAGTACTTC. Translating gives CASSYSGGNEQYF. V and J are TRBV6-5 and TRBJ2-7, with TRBD2 matching over 9 bases. V lost 2 bases to trimming and J lost 5 bases; unmatched junction nucleotides: 1. Germline values: CDR1 MNHEY, CDR2 SVGAGI. This CDR3 has 13 residues.

The rearrangement links TRBV4-2 to TRBJ2-7, with a weak D call TRBD1 (6 bases). V lost 4 bases to trimming and J lost 0 bases, with 16 bases between them. Germline lookup yields CDR1 LGHNA and CDR2 YNFKEQ. The CDR3 extends over 16 amino acids. CDR3 in amino acids: CASSPPWDTSSYEQYF. The CDR3 DNA reads TGTGCCAGCAGCCCACCCTGGGACACAAGCTCCTACGAGCAGTACTTC.